This T cell receptor beta chain was identified in a study of neurological immune-mediated disorders. There are many counts of this clonotype. The antigen is undetermined. CDR1 SQVTM and CDR2 ANQGSEA come from the germline V gene. The CDR3 runs to 13 residues. V was pared by 5 bases and J by 8 bases, with 18 bases between. The study, taken as a whole, reports: HTLV-1-associated myelopathy had the most TCR clonal expansion, whereas multiple sclerosis had the least (lower than in healthy controls). CDR3 amino acid sequences of expanded clones were not shared across subjects, a result suggesting private repertoires in all groups.

MiXCR, run by TCRdb on the 5' RACE reads, gives a single entry per CDR3 protein. The sample yields tens of thousands of distinct CDR3 sequences, around a tenth seen once. Sequenced: CD4+ T cells from blood. The J gene is TRBJ2-5, the V gene TRBV29-1, with a possible D match to TRBD2 (6 bases). This TCR was recovered from a woman aged 30 to 39 with HTLV-1-associated myelopathy (HAM/TSP). This chain's CDR3 is CSVRKETSTTQYF. CDR3 in DNA: TGCAGCGTTAGGAAGGAGACTAGTACCACCCAGTACTTC.